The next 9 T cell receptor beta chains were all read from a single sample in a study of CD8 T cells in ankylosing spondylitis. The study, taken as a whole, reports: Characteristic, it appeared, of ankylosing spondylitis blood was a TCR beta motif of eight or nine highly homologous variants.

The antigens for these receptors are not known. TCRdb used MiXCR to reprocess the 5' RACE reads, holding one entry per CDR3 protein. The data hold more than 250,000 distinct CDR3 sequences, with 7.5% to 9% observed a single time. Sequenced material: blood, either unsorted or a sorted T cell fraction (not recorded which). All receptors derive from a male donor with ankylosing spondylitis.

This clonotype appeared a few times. This chain's CDR3 is CASSSLEQYF. DNA of the CDR3: TGTGCCAGCAGCTCACTCGAGCAGTACTTC. This chain uses TRBV2 with TRBJ2-7; no clear D. V lost 6 bases to trimming and J lost 6 bases, with 6 bases between them. The CDR3 is 10 residues long. From germline, CDR1 is SNHLY and CDR2 FYNNEI. The entire variable domain, with the rest obtained from reference TRBV2 and TRBJ2-7, is as follows: EPEVTQTPSHQVTQMGQEVILRCVPISNHLYFYWYRQILGQKVEFLVSFYNNEISEKSEIFDDQFSVERPDGSNFTLKIRSTKLEDSAMYFCASSSLEQYFGPGTRLTVT.

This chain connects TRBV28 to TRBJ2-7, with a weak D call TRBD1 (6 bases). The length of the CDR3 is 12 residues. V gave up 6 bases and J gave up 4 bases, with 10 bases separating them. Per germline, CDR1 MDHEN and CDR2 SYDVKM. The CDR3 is CASRAQGYEQYF. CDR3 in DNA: TGTGCCAGCAGGGCACAGGGATACGAGCAGTACTTC.

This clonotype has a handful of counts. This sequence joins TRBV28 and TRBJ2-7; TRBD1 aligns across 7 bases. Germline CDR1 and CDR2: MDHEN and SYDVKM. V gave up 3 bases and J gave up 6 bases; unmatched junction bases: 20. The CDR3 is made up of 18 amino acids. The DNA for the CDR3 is TGTGCCAGCAGTTTGGGACAGCCCTACCCCGGGGCCGACGGCGAGCAGTACTTC. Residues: CASSLGQPYPGADGEQYF.

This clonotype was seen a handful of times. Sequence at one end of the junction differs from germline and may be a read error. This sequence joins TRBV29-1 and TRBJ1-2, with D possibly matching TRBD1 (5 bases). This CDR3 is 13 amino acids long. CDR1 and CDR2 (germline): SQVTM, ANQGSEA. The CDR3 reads CSVVRDGALAGDF. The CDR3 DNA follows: TGCAGCGTTGTAAGGGACGGAGCTCTAGCTGGTGACTTC.

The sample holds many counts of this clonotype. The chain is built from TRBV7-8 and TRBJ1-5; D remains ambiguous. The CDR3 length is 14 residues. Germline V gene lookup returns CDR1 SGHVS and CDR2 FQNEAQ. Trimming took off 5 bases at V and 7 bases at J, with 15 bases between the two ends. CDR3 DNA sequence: TGTGCCAGCAGCGCCCGGATGGGTGAACAGCCCCAGCATTTT. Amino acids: CASSARMGEQPQHF.

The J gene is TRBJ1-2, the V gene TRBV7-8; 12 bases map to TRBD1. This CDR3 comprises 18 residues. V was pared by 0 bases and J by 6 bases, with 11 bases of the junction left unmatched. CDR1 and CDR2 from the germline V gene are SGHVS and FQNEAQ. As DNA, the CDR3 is TGTGCCAGCAGCTTAGCGGGACAGGGGGCAAGGAGCGGCAATGGCTACACCTTC. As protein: CASSLAGQGARSGNGYTF.

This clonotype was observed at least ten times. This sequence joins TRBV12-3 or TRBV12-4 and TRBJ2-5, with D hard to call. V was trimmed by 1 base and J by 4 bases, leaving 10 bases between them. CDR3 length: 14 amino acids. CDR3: CASSLVTDAETQYF. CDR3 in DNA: TGTGCCAGCAGTTTAGTTACTGATGCAGAGACCCAGTACTTC.

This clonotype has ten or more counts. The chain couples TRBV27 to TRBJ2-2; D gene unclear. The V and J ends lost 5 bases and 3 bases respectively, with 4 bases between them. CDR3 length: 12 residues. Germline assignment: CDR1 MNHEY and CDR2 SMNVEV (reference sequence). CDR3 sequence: CASSDYTGELFF. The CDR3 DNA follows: TGTGCCAGCAGTGATTACACCGGGGAGCTGTTTTTT.

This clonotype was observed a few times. CDR3 nucleotide sequence: TGTGCCAGCAGCCCGGGACTAGCGGGACCTAGGGGCTACGGCACAGATACGCAGTATTTT. Translating it yields CASSPGLAGPRGYGTDTQYF. The chain couples TRBV13 to TRBJ2-3; 13 bases match TRBD2. Germline assignment: CDR1 PRHDT and CDR2 FYEKMQ (reference sequence). The CDR3 consists of 20 residues. J was trimmed by 1 base and V by 5 bases; bases with no gene match: 15.